The rows below give T cell receptor beta chains drawn from one sample of a study of regulatory T cells in long-lasting Graves disease. Using its own MiXCR run on the multiplex PCR reads, TCRdb lists one record per CDR3 protein. The table has 500,000 to 700,000 distinct CDR3 sequences, around 32% seen once. The material was peripheral blood mononuclear cells (PBMCs), obtained when the disease was refractory, from a patient treated with antithyroid drugs. The receptor source for this set is a female donor with Graves disease. The CDR3 runs from the conserved cysteine through the conserved F or W. Each record gives: clone size, CDR3 length, D gene, V gene, J gene, CDR3 protein, CDR3 DNA. A D gene is named only where the DNA matches it firmly. The size field is filled for only some rows; it gives once, few, many or a size class.

size: few; length: 12; D: .; V: TRBV20-1; J: TRBJ1-1; CDR3: CSASQPNTEAFF; DNA: TGCAGTGCTAGTCAGCCGAACACTGAAGCTTTCTTT
size: once; length: 17; D: .; V: TRBV20-1; J: TRBJ1-2; CDR3: CSATPDRQTSLWGGYTF; DNA: TGCAGTGCTACCCCCGACAGGCAAACTAGCTTATGGGGAGGCTACACCTTC
size: .; length: 14; D: .; V: TRBV20-1; J: TRBJ1-1; CDR3: CSARPGPKNTEAFF; DNA: TGCAGTGCTAGACCCGGACCGAAGAACACTGAAGCTTTCTTT
size: .; length: 16; D: TRBD2; V: TRBV7-9; J: TRBJ2-7; CDR3: CASRSPALAGSYEQYF; DNA: TGTGCCAGCAGGAGCCCGGCGCTAGCGGGAAGCTACGAGCAGTACTTC
size: many; length: 15; D: TRBD1; V: TRBV5-1; J: TRBJ2-7; CDR3: CASSFGWTGGYEQYF; DNA: TGCGCCAGCAGCTTTGGTTGGACAGGGGGCTACGAGCAGTACTTC
size: .; length: 16; D: .; V: TRBV27; J: TRBJ2-7; CDR3: CASSSSGSRSLMEQYF; DNA: TGTGCCAGCAGTTCATCAGGGTCACGTTCTCTCATGGAGCAGTACTTC
size: .; length: 16; D: .; V: TRBV25-1; J: TRBJ1-2; CDR3: CASSEPGGTGARGYTF; DNA: TGTGCCAGCAGTGAGCCTGGGGGAACCGGGGCCAGGGGCTACACCTTC
size: .; length: 13; D: .; V: TRBV7-9; J: TRBJ2-7; CDR3: CASSEPLSYEQYF; DNA: TGTGCCAGCAGCGAACCCCTTTCCTACGAGCAGTACTTC
size: .; length: 15; D: TRBD1; V: TRBV7-9; J: TRBJ1-6; CDR3: CASSLETGGRSPLHF; DNA: TGTGCCAGCAGCTTAGAGACAGGGGGACGTTCACCCCTCCACTTT
size: many; length: 16; D: .; V: TRBV18; J: TRBJ1-1; CDR3: CASSPQRAQGKTEAFF; DNA: TGTGCCAGCTCACCACAACGGGCGCAGGGAAAAACTGAAGCTTTCTTT